A selection of T cell receptor beta chains follows, all from one sample in a study of shared clonotypes between healthy human individuals. Some clones are missing from TCRdb's copy, which holds only in-frame ones; the method was immunoSEQ multiplex PCR. Here the sample spans a few hundred thousand clones, roughly 97% being singletons. The sample comprised naive CD4+ T cells sorted from blood. Receptors were obtained from a woman aged 25 to 39 in good health. CDR3s include the opening cysteine and the closing phenylalanine or tryptophan. The D gene is left open where the match is weak. Size tells how often a clone was seen (once, few, many) or the class of an expanded clone, and some rows leave it out.

NA TRBJ2-1 once TRBV4-1 CASSQVGRNSYNEQFF TGCGCCAGCAGCCAAGTCGGAAGAAACTCCTACAATGAGCAGTTCTTC
NA TRBJ1-2 NA TRBV14 CASSLRGTNYGYTF TGTGCCAGCAGCCTGAGGGGGACTAACTATGGCTACACCTTC
NA TRBJ2-5 NA TRBV5-1 CASSLTGWTEETQYF TGCGCCAGCAGCTTGACCGGGTGGACGGAAGAGACCCAGTACTTC
NA TRBJ2-1 NA TRBV6-6 CASSAVGRHNEQFF TGTGCCAGCAGTGCAGTAGGGAGGCACAATGAGCAGTTCTTC
TRBD2 TRBJ2-5 once TRBV4-2 CASSQDSAGASGETQYF TGTGCCAGCAGCCAAGATTCAGCGGGAGCCTCCGGGGAGACCCAGTACTTC
NA TRBJ1-5 few TRBV2 CASSPDPFGNQPQHF TGTGCCAGCAGTCCGGACCCGTTTGGGAATCAGCCCCAGCATTTT
TRBD1 TRBJ2-7 NA TRBV5-1 CASSVLDRANYEQYF TGCGCCAGCAGCGTACTTGACAGGGCCAACTACGAGCAGTACTTC
NA TRBJ2-2 NA TRBV19 CASTPHYWRNTGELFF TGTGCCAGTACCCCTCACTATTGGAGGAACACCGGGGAGCTGTTTTTT
NA TRBJ2-2 NA TRBV7-2 CASSLGRSSNTGELFF TGTGCCAGCAGCTTAGGCCGGAGTTCGAACACCGGGGAGCTGTTTTTT
TRBD1 TRBJ2-2 NA TRBV19 CASLGQGIALTGELFF TGTGCCAGCCTAGGACAGGGGATCGCTCTAACCGGGGAGCTGTTTTTT
TRBD1 TRBJ2-7 NA TRBV5-1 CASSSEGTVFLEQYF TGCGCCAGCAGCTCCGAAGGGACAGTCTTCTTGGAGCAGTACTTC
TRBD2 TRBJ2-1 NA TRBV18 CASSPEREVPEQFF TGTGCCAGCTCACCAGAGCGGGAGGTCCCTGAGCAGTTCTTC
NA TRBJ1-6 NA TRBV7-9 CASSSGRDNSPLHF TGTGCCAGCAGCTCCGGCAGAGATAATTCACCCCTCCACTTT
NA TRBJ1-5 NA TRBV28 CASSLGVRRFQPQHF TGTGCCAGCAGTTTGGGCGTAAGAAGGTTTCAGCCCCAGCATTTT
NA TRBJ2-1 NA TRBV30 CAWSPTLLAVIAINEQFF TGTGCCTGGAGTCCAACCCTTTTGGCGGTAATAGCCATAAATGAGCAGTTCTTC
NA TRBJ1-1 NA TRBV10-3 CAIQGNTEAFF TGTGCCATACAGGGGAACACTGAAGCTTTCTTT
NA TRBJ1-5 NA TRBV4-1 CASSRLTDQPQHF TGCGCCAGCAGCCGCCTGACTGATCAGCCCCAGCATTTT
NA TRBJ2-1 NA TRBV27 CASPCLDYNEQFF TGTGCCAGCCCTTGTCTAGACTACAATGAGCAGTTCTTC
NA TRBJ2-1 NA TRBV5-1 CASSLKGLEQFF TGCGCCAGCAGCTTGAAAGGGCTTGAGCAGTTCTTC
TRBD1 TRBJ1-2 NA TRBV19 CASSSDRARGYGYTF TGTGCCAGTAGTAGCGACAGGGCTCGCGGCTATGGCTACACCTTC
NA TRBJ2-7 NA TRBV18 CASSPDRISDEQYF TGTGCCAGCTCACCAGATAGAATCAGCGACGAGCAGTACTTC
NA TRBJ2-7 NA TRBV5-1 CASSSRTDSYEQYF TGCGCCAGCAGCTCGCGGACGGACTCCTACGAGCAGTACTTC
TRBD1 TRBJ2-3 NA TRBV5-6 CASSPGDRAYTDTQYF TGTGCCAGCAGCCCAGGGGACAGGGCTTACACAGATACGCAGTATTTT
NA TRBJ1-3 NA TRBV28 CASSPEGNTIYF TGTGCCAGCAGCCCGGAGGGAAACACCATATATTTT
TRBD2 TRBJ2-1 NA TRBV19 CASSMLGRADEQFF TGTGCCAGTAGTATGCTCGGGAGGGCCGATGAGCAGTTCTTC
NA TRBJ2-2 NA TRBV4-2 CASSPGLTNTGELFF TGTGCCAGCAGCCCGGGACTTACTAACACCGGGGAGCTGTTTTTT
NA TRBJ1-3 NA TRBV5-1 CASRSAGAEGNTIYF TGCGCCAGCAGAAGCGCAGGGGCAGAGGGAAACACCATATATTTT
NA TRBJ2-7 NA TRBV7-2 CASGESGVYEQYF TGTGCCAGCGGTGAATCAGGAGTTTACGAGCAGTACTTC
TRBD2 TRBJ2-1 NA TRBV7-9 CASSPEWPTSGRRNEQFF TGTGCCAGCAGCCCCGAGTGGCCGACTAGCGGGAGGCGGAATGAGCAGTTCTTC
TRBD1 TRBJ2-6 NA TRBV4-2 CASSQDRDRGLPSGANVLTF TGTGCCAGCAGCCAAGATCGGGACAGGGGGCTCCCCTCTGGGGCCAACGTCCTGACTTTC
NA TRBJ1-5 NA TRBV28 CASSLSRAGPSQHF TGTGCCAGCAGTTTATCCCGGGCCGGTCCGTCCCAGCATTTT
NA TRBJ2-5 NA TRBV11-1 CASSNPGPPDETQYF TGTGCCAGCAGCAACCCTGGCCCCCCCGACGAGACCCAGTACTTC
NA TRBJ1-5 few TRBV2 CASRGSDQPQHF TGTGCCAGCAGGGGAAGTGATCAGCCCCAGCATTTT
NA TRBJ1-5 NA TRBV28 CASSAPGQPQHF TGTGCCAGCAGCGCCCCTGGTCAGCCCCAGCATTTT
TRBD1 TRBJ1-1 NA TRBV5-1 CASSLSRGQGNTEAFF TGCGCCAGCAGCTTGTCAAGGGGGCAAGGGAACACTGAAGCTTTCTTT
NA TRBJ2-7 once TRBV28 CASSSWGADEQYF TGTGCCAGCAGCTCTTGGGGGGCGGACGAGCAGTACTTC
NA TRBJ1-4 NA TRBV2 CASSGRGGSEKLFF TGTGCCAGCAGTGGTCGAGGGGGGAGTGAAAAACTGTTTTTT
NA TRBJ2-2 NA TRBV14 CASSQLDKTVRPGELFF TGTGCCAGCAGCCAACTGGACAAGACGGTACGCCCAGGGGAGCTGTTTTTT
TRBD2 TRBJ2-1 NA TRBV9 CASSTGTSGNNEQFF TGTGCCAGCAGCACTGGTACTAGCGGGAACAATGAGCAGTTCTTC
NA TRBJ1-2 NA TRBV28 CASSFGRRTYGYTF TGTGCCAGCAGTTTCGGGCGCAGAACCTATGGCTACACCTTC
NA TRBJ2-7 NA TRBV6-1 CASRPRWGDRNEQYF TGTGCCAGCAGACCCAGATGGGGGGATAGGAACGAGCAGTACTTC
NA TRBJ2-2 NA TRBV5-6 CASSWSGVRTGELFF TGTGCCAGCAGCTGGTCGGGAGTAAGGACCGGGGAGCTGTTTTTT
NA TRBJ1-1 NA TRBV12-5 CASGLDWGTEAFF TGTGCTAGTGGTTTGGACTGGGGCACTGAAGCTTTCTTT
NA TRBJ1-2 NA TRBV7-2 CASSLVQGLSSGYTF TGTGCCAGCAGCTTAGTGCAGGGTCTGTCGAGTGGCTACACCTTC
TRBD1 TRBJ2-7 NA TRBV10-1 CASSRDRGLEQYF TGCGCCAGCAGTCGGGACAGGGGGCTCGAGCAGTACTTC
NA TRBJ1-1 NA TRBV30 CAWKARRRTTEAFF TGTGCCTGGAAGGCGCGGAGGCGAACGACTGAAGCTTTCTTT
NA TRBJ1-3 NA TRBV30 CASGVSGNTIYF TGTGCCTCAGGGGTATCTGGAAACACCATATATTTT
TRBD1 TRBJ1-2 NA TRBV5-6 CASSPGQAFGYTF TGTGCCAGCAGCCCGGGACAGGCGTTCGGCTACACCTTC
NA TRBJ1-5 NA TRBV5-1 CASSIRGGNQPQHF TGCGCCAGCAGCATCAGGGGTGGCAATCAGCCCCAGCATTTT
TRBD2 TRBJ2-1 once TRBV28 CASSLFSKREANEQFF TGTGCCAGCAGTTTGTTCAGCAAGCGGGAGGCCAATGAGCAGTTCTTC
NA TRBJ1-2 NA TRBV4-1 CASSQEGRATFIGGYTF TGCGCCAGCAGCCAAGAGGGCAGGGCGACTTTTATAGGTGGCTACACCTTC
NA TRBJ1-5 NA TRBV7-9 CASSAAGNQPQHF TGTGCCAGCAGCGCCGCCGGCAATCAGCCCCAGCATTTT
NA TRBJ1-2 NA TRBV5-8 CASSLEAHIPYGYTF TGTGCCAGCAGCTTGGAGGCACACATTCCCTATGGCTACACCTTC
NA TRBJ1-5 few TRBV19 CASSASTGQGNQPQHF TGTGCCAGTAGTGCGTCAACAGGGCAGGGGAATCAGCCCCAGCATTTT
TRBD1 TRBJ2-2 NA TRBV6-5 CASNKQGIGELFF TGTGCCAGCAATAAACAGGGGATCGGGGAGCTGTTTTTT
TRBD1 TRBJ1-4 NA TRBV5-1 CASSQGVANEKLFF TGCGCCAGCAGCCAGGGGGTGGCTAATGAAAAACTGTTTTTT
TRBD2 TRBJ2-5 once TRBV5-1 CASSPVGSSGRAGETQYF TGCGCCAGCAGCCCCGTCGGATCTAGCGGGAGGGCCGGGGAGACCCAGTACTTC
NA TRBJ2-1 NA TRBV11-2 CASSLAAQGNNEQFF TGTGCCAGCAGCTTAGCCGCGCAGGGGAACAATGAGCAGTTCTTC